This is a list of T cell receptor beta chains from one sample in a study of identical twins. TCRdb re-called the 5' RACE reads through MiXCR, storing one row per CDR3 protein. The sample gives under 350,000 distinct CDR3 sequences, roughly 9.8% of which show up once; 6% to 8.5% is in the top ten. In addition, the sample was reused for a study of yellow fever vaccine responses in identical twins.

The sample comprised CD8+ T cells sorted from blood. All receptors come from a woman aged 18-30 years in good health. CDR3s include the opening cysteine and the closing phenylalanine or tryptophan.

v_call cdr3_aa
TRBV6-1 CASSELAVTYEQYF
TRBV9 CASSPRFASGGGELFF
TRBV20-1 CCGGQDPGYEQYF
TRBV9 CASSVGRGDYEQYF
TRBV7-2 CASSLTISGVSSYEQYF
TRBV7-9 CASSILSSQSYGYTF
TRBV4-3 CASSQLIPATGRSGANVLTF
TRBV4-3 CASSQAPRNEQFF
TRBV7-9 CASSLRTSGSSHNEQFF
TRBV20-1 CSAQPGQGTEAFF
TRBV10-2 CATDQPNTGELFF
TRBV6-4 CASSDGPAANEQFF
TRBV4-3 CASSQDLYHQNLDEQFF
TRBV4-2 CASSQDRLLANEQFF
TRBV5-1 CASSLDEGDSYEQYF
TRBV9 CASSGPSTDTQYF
TRBV27 CASSRLLAGPDEQYF
TRBV20-1 CSARDWYSGTNNEQFF
TRBV18 CASWDSFSYNEQFF
TRBV12-3/TRBV12-4 CASSHGGALNEQFF
TRBV6-4 CASSDSSAGEYAEAFF
TRBV5-1 CASSLRQDSRKYNEQFF
TRBV20-1 CSAESETSGRNEQFF
TRBV28 CASSLRASLHLETQYF
TRBV9 CASSVGTDEAFF
TRBV5-1 CASSLGVLSYEQFF
TRBV7-9 CASSLPRVDTQYF
TRBV27 CASSLSAGSEAFF
TRBV30 CAWSVLAQETQYF
TRBV28 CAHGVTGPGYEQYF
TRBV5-1 CASSQDAYEQYF
TRBV24-1 CATSDWGGQDTQYF
TRBV27 CASSALNPSTDTQYF
TRBV27 CASMPVGGRPTWDTGELFF
TRBV28 CASSPGTGAGLAKNIQYF
TRBV5-4 CASSLLAGAHNEQFF
TRBV6-1 CASTTQRASSYEQYF
TRBV27 CASSLGTGRDYNSPLHF
TRBV25-1 CASSGPNYGYTF
TRBV5-8 CASSLENRQHEQYF
TRBV10-3 CAISSDNEQFF
TRBV4-3 CASSQGPSQNTEAFF
TRBV20-1 CSARDLYRDPYEQYF
TRBV29-1 CSVETGGMNEQFF
TRBV4-1 CASSQDLSAPGLAEYNEQFF
TRBV30 CAWQTLGGTQYF
TRBV7-6 CASSLKGWNTEAFF
TRBV27 CASNPTGTSGGALDTQYF
TRBV20-1 CSASSGQGEVWNEQFF
TRBV2 CASSSGSGDNGQPQHF
TRBV2 CASIKLAGGTDTQYF
TRBV6-1 CASSEWTGNGYTF
TRBV28 CASSLGTSGRTKYTGELFF
TRBV2 CASRSEAQGRTDTQYF
TRBV19 CASSRSIDGAFF